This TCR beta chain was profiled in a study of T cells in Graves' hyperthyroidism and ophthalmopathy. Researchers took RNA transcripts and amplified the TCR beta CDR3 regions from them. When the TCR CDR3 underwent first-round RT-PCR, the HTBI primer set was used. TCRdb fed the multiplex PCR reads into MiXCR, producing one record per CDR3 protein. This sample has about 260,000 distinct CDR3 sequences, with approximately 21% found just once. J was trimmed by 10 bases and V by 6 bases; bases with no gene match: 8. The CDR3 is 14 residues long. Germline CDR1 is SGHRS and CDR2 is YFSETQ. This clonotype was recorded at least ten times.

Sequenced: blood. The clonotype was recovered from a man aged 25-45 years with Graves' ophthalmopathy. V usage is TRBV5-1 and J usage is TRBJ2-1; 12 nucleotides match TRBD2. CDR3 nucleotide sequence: TGCGCCAGCATGCGGACTAGCGGGATGAGGGAGCAGTTCTTC. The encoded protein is CASMRTSGMREQFF.